Listed below are T cell receptor beta chains from one sample, sequenced in a study of human T cells and chemical hapten exposure. TCRdb recomputed calls from the RACE reads with MiXCR, one row per CDR3 protein. The table lists around 110,000 distinct CDR3 sequences, approximately 10% of them singletons. The sample was whole blood, taken in connection with sensitization to the hapten diphenylcyclopropenone (DPC). These receptors were taken from a woman aged 50 to 65 with alopecia areata. Some clones in this sample may be carry-over from other donors' samples. Each CDR3 is given with its conserved first and last residue. The D gene is left open where the match is weak. A clone size is listed for some rows: how often the clone was seen (once, few, many), or a class if it is expanded.

CDR3 protein,CDR3 DNA,CDR3 length,clone size,D gene,J gene,V gene
CASSHPLATSTDTQYF,TGTGCCAGCAGCCATCCCCTAGCGACTAGCACAGATACGCAGTATTTT,16,few,.,TRBJ2-3,TRBV14
CASSERGGRETEAFF,TGTGCCAGCAGTGAACGGGGGGGGCGCGAAACTGAAGCTTTCTTT,15,few,.,TRBJ1-1,TRBV6-1
CAISDGPDEQFF,TGTGCCATCAGTGATGGGCCGGATGAGCAGTTCTTC,12,few,.,TRBJ2-1,TRBV10-3
CASSLGRGPQHF,TGTGCCAGCAGCTTGGGACGGGGGCCCCAGCATTTT,12,.,.,TRBJ1-5,TRBV5-6
CSVADRGHPGANVLTF,TGCAGCGTTGCGGACAGGGGGCACCCTGGGGCCAACGTCCTGACTTTC,16,many,TRBD1,TRBJ2-6,TRBV29-1
CASSEEDNKQFF,TGTGCCAGCAGTGAAGAGGACAATAAGCAGTTCTTC,12,.,.,TRBJ2-1,TRBV2
CASSSGPNTEAFF,TGTGCCAGCAGTTCCGGGCCTAACACTGAAGCTTTCTTT,13,few,.,TRBJ1-1,TRBV27
CASSEGGGPGDTQYF,TGTGCCAGCAGCGAGGGGGGGGGGCCCGGAGATACGCAGTATTTT,15,few,.,TRBJ2-3,TRBV9
CASSPPGQLNTEAFF,TGTGCCAGCTCACCACCGGGACAGCTGAACACTGAAGCTTTCTTT,15,.,TRBD1,TRBJ1-1,TRBV18
CASSVTGLRVGDQPQHF,TGTGCCAGCAGCGTGACCGGGTTGAGGGTAGGCGATCAGCCCCAGCATTTT,17,.,.,TRBJ1-5,TRBV9
CASSGSGGYEQYF,TGTGCCAGTAGTGGTAGCGGGGGTTACGAGCAGTACTTC,13,.,TRBD2,TRBJ2-7,TRBV19
CASSQQPGFGYTF,TGTGCCAGCAGTCAACAACCGGGTTTTGGCTACACCTTC,13,.,.,TRBJ1-2,TRBV6-2/TRBV6-3
CASKDRVNTGELFF,TGTGCCAGCAAGGACAGGGTGAACACCGGGGAGCTGTTTTTT,14,.,TRBD1,TRBJ2-2,TRBV2
CASSTLQGQTQETQYF,TGCGCCAGCAGCACCCTACAGGGCCAAACCCAAGAGACCCAGTACTTC,16,few,.,TRBJ2-5,TRBV5-1
CASSLVLAGDYEQYF,TGTGCCAGCAGCTTAGTCCTAGCGGGAGACTACGAGCAGTACTTC,15,few,TRBD2,TRBJ2-7,TRBV11-3
CSVEGSLEAFF,TGCAGCGTTGAGGGGTCACTTGAAGCTTTCTTT,11,few,.,TRBJ1-1,TRBV29-1
CASSSARGTGKGYEQYF,TGTGCCAGCAGCTCAGCCCGGGGGACAGGGAAGGGCTACGAGCAGTACTTC,17,many,TRBD1,TRBJ2-7,TRBV11-2
CASSLGSSPAETQYF,TGTGCCAGCAGCTTAGGGAGTTCCCCCGCAGAGACCCAGTACTTC,15,.,.,TRBJ2-5,TRBV7-9
CASSFHGMNTEAFF,TGTGCCAGCAGTTTTCACGGAATGAACACTGAAGCTTTCTTT,14,.,.,TRBJ1-1,TRBV12-3/TRBV12-4
CASSRDNSYNSPLHF,TGTGCCAGCAGTCGTGACAACTCCTATAATTCACCCCTCCACTTT,15,few,.,TRBJ1-6,TRBV28
CSARRGPGADTQYF,TGCAGTGCTAGACGGGGGCCTGGGGCGGATACGCAGTATTTT,14,.,.,TRBJ2-3,TRBV20-1
CASSLTGTSGSVQFF,TGTGCCAGCAGCCTTACCGGGACTAGCGGGTCAGTGCAGTTCTTC,15,few,TRBD2,TRBJ2-1,TRBV7-9
CASSEQQGLRSDTQYF,TGCGCCAGCAGCGAGCAACAGGGCTTAAGGTCAGATACGCAGTATTTT,16,.,.,TRBJ2-3,TRBV5-1
CASSEIVGNTIYF,TGTGCCAGCAGTGAAATAGTTGGAAACACCATATATTTT,13,.,.,TRBJ1-3,TRBV7-9
CASSLAVWPNTDTQYF,TGTGCCAGCAGCTTAGCGGTTTGGCCGAACACAGATACGCAGTATTTT,16,many,.,TRBJ2-3,TRBV7-2
CATSGVSGRTDTQYF,TGTGCCACCAGCGGGGTTAGCGGGAGGACAGATACGCAGTATTTT,15,.,TRBD2,TRBJ2-3,TRBV15
CASSPGSGGRSGTEAFF,TGTGCCAGCAGCCCCGGGTCAGGGGGCCGATCAGGCACTGAAGCTTTCTTT,17,.,TRBD1,TRBJ1-1,TRBV6-6
CASSRTDRGEQYF,TGTGCCAGCAGCCGGACCGACAGGGGCGAGCAGTACTTC,13,many,TRBD1,TRBJ2-7,TRBV12-3/TRBV12-4
CSARRGSSTTEAFF,TGCAGTGCTAGACGGGGGAGTTCGACAACTGAAGCTTTCTTT,14,many,.,TRBJ1-1,TRBV20-1
CASSLLAGGRRDTQYF,TGTGCCAGCAGTTTGCTAGCGGGGGGCCGAAGAGATACGCAGTATTTT,16,few,TRBD2,TRBJ2-3,TRBV12-3/TRBV12-4
CASRRRAGLRSTDTQYF,TGTGCCAGCAGGCGGAGGGCGGGATTAAGGAGCACAGATACGCAGTATTTT,17,.,.,TRBJ2-3,TRBV6-5
CASRLAGGSEQFF,TGTGCCAGCAGACTAGCGGGAGGAAGTGAGCAGTTCTTC,13,few,TRBD2,TRBJ2-1,TRBV7-9
CASSSYHRNTEAFF,TGTGCCAGCAGTTCGTATCATAGAAACACTGAAGCTTTCTTT,14,.,.,TRBJ1-1,TRBV12-3/TRBV12-4
CSARDQRYEQCF,TGCAGTGCTAGAGATCAGCGGTACGAGCAGTGCTTC,12,.,.,TRBJ2-7,TRBV20-1
CSAPRGDRDSPLHF,TGCAGTGCCCCGAGGGGGGACAGGGACTCACCCCTCCACTTT,14,few,TRBD1,TRBJ1-6,TRBV20-1
CSALDGSYNSPLHF,TGCAGTGCTCTAGACGGATCCTATAATTCACCCCTCCACTTT,14,few,.,TRBJ1-6,TRBV20-1
CASSLAASTGGTGNTIYF,TGTGCCAGCAGTTTAGCCGCCTCGACAGGGGGAACCGGAAACACCATATATTTT,18,many,TRBD1,TRBJ1-3,TRBV28
CAGKGAGEGGYTF,TGTGCCGGAAAAGGGGCCGGGGAAGGCGGCTACACCTTC,13,.,.,TRBJ1-2,TRBV12-3/TRBV12-4
CASRPMTEAFF,TGTGCCAGCAGACCGATGACTGAAGCTTTCTTT,11,few,.,TRBJ1-1,TRBV6-1
CASSLVVAGAGETQYF,TGTGCCAGCAGCTTAGTGGTAGCGGGAGCAGGAGAGACCCAGTACTTC,16,.,TRBD2,TRBJ2-5,TRBV11-2
CASSTLSGSRGDTQYF,TGTGCCAGCAGTACCTTGAGCGGGAGTCGAGGAGATACGCAGTATTTT,16,few,TRBD2,TRBJ2-3,TRBV28
CASSSGGPDSYF,TGTGCCAGCAGCTCCGGCGGGCCCGACTCGTATTTT,12,many,.,TRBJ2-3,TRBV7-2
CASSSELSSYNEQFF,TGCGCCAGCAGCTCAGAGCTGAGCTCCTACAATGAGCAGTTCTTC,15,.,.,TRBJ2-1,TRBV5-1
CASSPGQGHYEQYF,TGTGCCAGCAGCCCGGGACAGGGGCACTACGAGCAGTACTTC,14,few,TRBD1,TRBJ2-7,TRBV5-6
CASSLAGTGSDEQYF,TGTGCCAGCAGCCTCGCCGGGACAGGGTCGGACGAGCAGTACTTC,15,.,TRBD1,TRBJ2-7,TRBV6-5
CASSVAGGEAFF,TGTGCCAGCAGCGTAGCGGGGGGTGAAGCTTTCTTT,12,many,.,TRBJ1-1,TRBV9
CASSPRGGLTGELFF,TGTGCCAGCAGCCCGAGGGGGGGCTTGACCGGGGAGCTGTTTTTT,15,few,.,TRBJ2-2,TRBV7-9
CASSPAAVLQGQFF,TGTGCCAGCAGCCCCGCGGCAGTACTACAGGGGCAGTTCTTC,14,.,.,TRBJ2-1,TRBV5-4
CANYTGRGGYTF,TGTGCCAACTATACGGGACGTGGAGGCTACACCTTC,12,few,.,TRBJ1-2,TRBV4-2
CASRRQGRATDTQYF,TGTGCCAGCAGAAGACAGGGGAGGGCCACAGATACGCAGTATTTT,15,many,.,TRBJ2-3,TRBV7-2
CATSGDTHSNQPQHF,TGTGCCACCAGTGGAGACACACATAGCAATCAGCCCCAGCATTTT,15,.,.,TRBJ1-5,TRBV24-1